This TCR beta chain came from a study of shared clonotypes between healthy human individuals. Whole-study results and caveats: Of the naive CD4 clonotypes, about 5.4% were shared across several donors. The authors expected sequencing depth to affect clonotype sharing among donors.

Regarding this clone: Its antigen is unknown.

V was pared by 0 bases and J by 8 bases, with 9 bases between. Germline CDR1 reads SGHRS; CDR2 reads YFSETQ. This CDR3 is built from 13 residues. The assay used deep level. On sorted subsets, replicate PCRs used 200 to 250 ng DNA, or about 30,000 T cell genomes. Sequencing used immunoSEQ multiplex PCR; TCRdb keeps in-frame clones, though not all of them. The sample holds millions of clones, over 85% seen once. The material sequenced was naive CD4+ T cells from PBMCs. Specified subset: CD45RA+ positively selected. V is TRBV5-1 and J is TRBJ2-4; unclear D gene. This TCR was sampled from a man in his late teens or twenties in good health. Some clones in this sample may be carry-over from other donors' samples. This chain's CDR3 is CASSLGREDIQYF. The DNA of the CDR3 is TGCGCCAGCAGCTTGGGCAGAGAGGACATTCAGTACTTC.